What follows are 27 T cell receptor beta chains derived from one specimen sequenced in a study of T cells expressing NK-cell markers. Each CDR3 protein gets one entry in TCRdb, which reprocessed the 5' RACE reads and gives no DNA. The sample holds about 260,000 distinct CDR3 sequences. What was sequenced was blood T cells: a sorted CD56 or NKG2C T cell subset, CD4+ or CD8+ T cells, or bulk PBMC T cells (not recorded which). These receptors were obtained from a woman between 18 and 70 years old in good health.

The chain carries TRBV20-1 and TRBJ2-7; the D gene TCRdb calls, TRBD2, cannot be checked with no DNA. CDR1 and CDR2 from the germline V gene are DFQATT and SNEGSKA (reference sequence). There are 15 residues in the CDR3. This CDR3 is CSASGTSGIRSEQYF.

V usage is TRBV14 and J usage is TRBJ2-1; the D call from TCRdb, TRBD1, cannot be confirmed without DNA. Germline loops: CDR1 SGHDN, CDR2 FVKESK. The CDR3 spans 15 residues. CDR3 protein: CASPRNRGTYNEQFF.

The chain couples TRBV12-3 or TRBV12-4 to TRBJ2-5; TCRdb gives TRBD2 as the D gene, but with no DNA this cannot be confirmed. This CDR3 region has 13 residues. This CDR3 is CASSQTSPETQYF.

The chain uses TRBV14 and TRBJ2-1; TCRdb returns TRBD2, unconfirmable since there is no DNA. Per germline, CDR1 SGHDN and CDR2 FVKESK. The CDR3 is made up of 16 amino acids. CDR3: CASSQRYGPSYNEQFF.

The J gene is TRBJ1-4, the V gene TRBV10-3. From germline, CDR1 is ENHRY and CDR2 SYGVKD. The CDR3 covers 14 residues. This chain's CDR3 is CAISETATNEKLFF.

The J gene is TRBJ1-6, the V gene TRBV7-9; TCRdb proposes TRBD1, but this gene call is untestable without DNA. The CDR3 has 14 residues. The germline CDR1 and CDR2 sequences are SEHNR and FQNEAQ (reference sequence). Here the CDR3 reads CASSFKGGDSPLHF.

The V gene is TRBV6-5, the J gene TRBJ2-7; lacking DNA, the TRBD1 call made by TCRdb goes unchecked. Germline CDR1 is MNHEY and CDR2 is SVGAGI. The CDR3 is 14 residues long. This chain's CDR3 is CASSYSRGGYEQYF.

The V gene is TRBV7-6, the J gene TRBJ1-1; the D call of TRBD1 rests on TCRdb alone, since no DNA is present to check it. This CDR3 is 14 amino acids long. Germline CDR1 is SGHVS and CDR2 is FNYEAQ. CDR3 residues: CASSPEGGHTEAFF.

The V gene is TRBV10-3, the J gene TRBJ2-1; TCRdb calls TRBD2, which cannot be checked without DNA. This CDR3 is built from 11 residues. CDR1 is ENHRY and CDR2 is SYGVKD in the germline V gene. The CDR3 region is CAVGTYNEQFF.

The chain has TRBV5-1 and TRBJ2-1; checking the TCRdb D call of TRBD1 is not possible without DNA. Germline V gene sequence: CDR1 SGHRS, CDR2 YFSETQ. This CDR3 region has 14 residues. CDR3 protein: CASSSRWQSDEQFF.

The rearrangement links TRBV15 to TRBJ2-5; the D call of TRBD1 rests on TCRdb alone, since no DNA is present to check it. The germline gives CDR1 LNHNV, CDR2 YYDKDF (reference sequence). This CDR3 contains 15 residues. The CDR3 sequence is CATSRDGTGRETQYF.

This chain uses TRBV27 with TRBJ2-7; TCRdb's assignment of TRBD1 cannot be checked, as there is no DNA. Germline CDR1 and CDR2: MNHEY and SMNVEV (reference sequence). The CDR3 consists of 13 residues. The CDR3 sequence is CASSPRVLNEQYF.

This chain's CDR3 is CAISPSGGAGNNEQFF. This sequence joins TRBV10-3 and TRBJ2-1; TCRdb lists TRBD2, though no DNA is available to test this call. Per germline, CDR1 ENHRY and CDR2 SYGVKD. This CDR3 spans 16 amino acids.

The genes are TRBV20-1 and TRBJ1-5. Germline loops: CDR1 DFQATT, CDR2 SNEGSKA (reference sequence). This CDR3 has 14 residues. CDR3 in amino acids: CSANNPLNNQPQHF.

The CDR3 protein is CASSPRGGWHYGYTF. The rearrangement uses TRBV12-3 or TRBV12-4 and TRBJ1-2; TCRdb lists TRBD1, though no DNA is available to test this call. This CDR3 is 15 amino acids long.

This chain links TRBV7-2 with TRBJ2-1; TCRdb gives TRBD2 as the D gene, but with no DNA this cannot be confirmed. There are 15 residues in the CDR3. Germline V gene lookup returns CDR1 SGHTA and CDR2 FQGNSA. CDR3: CASSLASLGGSEQFF.

The chain has TRBV29-1 and TRBJ2-7; TCRdb's assignment of TRBD2 cannot be checked, as there is no DNA. CDR1 and CDR2 (germline): SQVTM, ANQGSEA. The CDR3 is 12 amino acids. The CDR3 reads CSATTSGYEQYF.

The J gene is TRBJ2-3, the V gene TRBV20-1; without DNA, the TCRdb call of TRBD2 cannot be checked. Germline V gene data show CDR1 as DFQATT and CDR2 as SNEGSKA (reference sequence). The CDR3 is made up of 16 amino acids. The CDR3 here is CSAKREGLLVTDTQYF.

This chain uses TRBV3-1 with TRBJ2-2; checking the TCRdb D call of TRBD2 is not possible without DNA. This CDR3 contains 14 residues. Looked up from germline, CDR1 is LGHDT and CDR2 is YNNKEL (reference sequence). CDR3 protein: CASIRSEGSRELFF.

The chain is built from TRBV27 and TRBJ1-2; TCRdb's D gene call, TRBD1, goes unchecked for lack of DNA. The CDR3 runs 14 residues. CDR1 and CDR2 (germline): MNHEY, SMNVEV (reference sequence). The CDR3 loop is CASSPRGTPGGYTF.

The CDR3 sequence is CASSRQPTQETQYF. The chain couples TRBV10-2 to TRBJ2-5; the TRBD1 assignment by TCRdb is unverifiable without DNA. CDR3 length: 14 residues. CDR1 is WSHSY and CDR2 is SAAADI in the germline V gene.

The chain recombines TRBV11-2 with TRBJ2-3; TCRdb lists TRBD1, though no DNA is available to test this call. Germline-derived CDR1 and CDR2 are SGHAT and FQNNGV. This CDR3 has 17 residues. The CDR3 region is CASSPGVGEVSTDTQYF.

The CDR3 region is CASSPSPGNEQFF. V is TRBV9 and J is TRBJ2-1; TCRdb selects TRBD1, and the lack of DNA leaves this call unchecked. Germline CDR1 SGDLS, CDR2 YYNGEE. The CDR3 has 13 amino acids.

The chain recombines TRBV5-6 with TRBJ2-3; TCRdb lists TRBD2, though no DNA is available to test this call. This CDR3 has 16 amino acids. The V gene's germline CDR1 is SGHDT and CDR2 YYEEEE. The CDR3 region is CASSRSPLAGTDTQYF.

The chain carries TRBV28 and TRBJ2-7; TCRdb's D call, TRBD2, is unchecked because there is no DNA. From germline, CDR1 is MDHEN and CDR2 SYDVKM. The length of the CDR3 is 16 residues. The CDR3 region is CASSLRGLAIVYEQYF. Full variable domain (rest looked up from reference TRBV28 and TRBJ2-7): DVKVTQSSRYLVKRTGEKVFLECVQDMDHENMFWYRQDPGLGLRLIYFSYDVKMKEKGDIPEGYSVSREKKERFSLILESASTNQTSMYLCASSLRGLAIVYEQYFGPGTRLTVT.

This chain links TRBV20-1 with TRBJ2-2; absent DNA, TCRdb's TRBD2 call cannot be checked. The V gene's germline CDR1 is DFQATT and CDR2 SNEGSKA (reference sequence). The CDR3 has 13 residues. The CDR3 here is CSARGGRAGELFF.

J is TRBJ1-5 and V is TRBV12-3 or TRBV12-4; lacking DNA, the TRBD1 call made by TCRdb goes unchecked. The CDR3 runs 13 residues. This CDR3 reads CASSLAGRQPQHF.